This T cell receptor (beta chain) was documented in a study of blood T cell repertoires in COVID-19. Study-wide context: Donors in the United States, Italy and Spain gave samples during acute or convalescent COVID-19. Nucleic acid was either cDNA or gDNA, and it came from T cells, B-cell-depleted T cells, or PBMCs.

V was pared by 5 bases and J by 9 bases, with 20 bases between. The germline V gene encodes CDR1 LNHDA and CDR2 SQIVND (reference sequence). The length of the CDR3 is 15 residues. Source study methods: Amplification with reference gene primers provided the estimates of nucleated cell counts. Clones were read by immunoSEQ multiplex PCR, and TCRdb kept only the in-frame ones, dropping some. V, J and clone size are those of that table, while D and trimming were read from the DNA. In the table there are roughly 100,000 clones, about 86% of which are singletons. Sequenced material: peripheral blood. This clonotype was obtained from a human donor in a cohort sampled during active COVID-19. The V gene is TRBV19, the J gene TRBJ2-4, with D tentatively TRBD1 (6 bases). The CDR3 DNA follows: TGTGCCAGTAGTTTCGCGGTATCAAAAGGGGGCATTCAGTACTTC. Amino acids: CASSFAVSKGGIQYF.